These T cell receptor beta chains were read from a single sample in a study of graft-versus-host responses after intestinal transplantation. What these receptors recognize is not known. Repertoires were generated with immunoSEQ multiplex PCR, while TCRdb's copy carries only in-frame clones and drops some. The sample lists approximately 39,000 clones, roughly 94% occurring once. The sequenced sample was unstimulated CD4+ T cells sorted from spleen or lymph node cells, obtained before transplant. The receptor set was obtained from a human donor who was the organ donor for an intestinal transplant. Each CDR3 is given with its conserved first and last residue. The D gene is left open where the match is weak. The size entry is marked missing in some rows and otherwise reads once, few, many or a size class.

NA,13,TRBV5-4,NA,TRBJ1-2,TGTGCCAGCAGCTCGGGACACATCTATGGCTACACCTTC,CASSSGHIYGYTF
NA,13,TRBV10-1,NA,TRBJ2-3,TGCGCCAGCAGTGAGGTTAGCGCGGGGCGTCAGTATTTT,CASSEVSAGRQYF
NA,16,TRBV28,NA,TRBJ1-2,TGTGCCAGCAGTTTTTCCCCGAGACTGTTTAACTATGGCTACACCTTC,CASSFSPRLFNYGYTF
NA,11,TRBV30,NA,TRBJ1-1,TGTGCCTGGAGTGTACGAGGGGGTGCTTTCTTT,CAWSVRGGAFF
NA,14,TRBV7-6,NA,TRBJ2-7,TGTGCCAGCAGCTTAGCGGACGGCTCCTACGAGCAGTACTTC,CASSLADGSYEQYF
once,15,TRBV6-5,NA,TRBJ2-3,TGTGCCAGCAGTTACGTAGCGTGGGGCACAGATACGCAGTATTTT,CASSYVAWGTDTQYF
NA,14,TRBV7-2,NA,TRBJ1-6,TGTGCCAGCAGCTTAGTGCAGGGTAATTCACCCCTCCACTTT,CASSLVQGNSPLHF
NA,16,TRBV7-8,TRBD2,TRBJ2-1,TGTGCCAGCAGCCCGCGTTGGCGGGGGGAGCCTAATGAGCAGTTCTTC,CASSPRWRGEPNEQFF
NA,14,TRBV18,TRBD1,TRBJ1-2,TGTGCCAGCTCACCACCCGCAGGGGGCTATGGCTACACCTTC,CASSPPAGGYGYTF
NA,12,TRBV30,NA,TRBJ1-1,TGTGCCTGGAAAAAAATGAACACTGAAGCTTTCTTT,CAWKKMNTEAFF
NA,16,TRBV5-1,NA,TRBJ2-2,TGCGCCAGCAGCTTGATGGGGGGCCCCAGCACCGGGGAGCTGTTTTTT,CASSLMGGPSTGELFF
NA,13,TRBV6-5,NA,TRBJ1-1,TGTGCCAGCGCTAAGGGGTTGAGGGCTGAAGCTTTCTTT,CASAKGLRAEAFF
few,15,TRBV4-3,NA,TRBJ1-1,TGCGCCAGCAGCCAAGATGCTCGGGTTAACACTGAAGCTTTCTTT,CASSQDARVNTEAFF
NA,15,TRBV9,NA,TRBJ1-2,TGTGCCAGCAGCGTAGTCCCAGGGAGTTCGGGTGGCTACACCTTC,CASSVVPGSSGGYTF
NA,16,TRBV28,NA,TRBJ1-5,TGTGCCAGCAGCCCAATCCGGGCCCCGGGGGATCAGCCCCAGCATTTT,CASSPIRAPGDQPQHF
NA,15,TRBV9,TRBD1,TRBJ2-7,TGTGCCAGCAGCGTCGGGACAGCGCCGTCCTACGAGCAGTACTTC,CASSVGTAPSYEQYF
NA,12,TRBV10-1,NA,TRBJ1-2,TGCGCCAGCACAGGCGCTAACTATGGCTACACCTTC,CASTGANYGYTF
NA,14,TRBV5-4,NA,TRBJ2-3,TGTGCCAGCAGCCTAGGGCCCGACACAGATACGCAGTATTTT,CASSLGPDTDTQYF
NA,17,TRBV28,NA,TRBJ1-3,TGTGCCAGCAGTCTGATAATAGGGACAACAACTGGAAACACCATATATTTT,CASSLIIGTTTGNTIYF
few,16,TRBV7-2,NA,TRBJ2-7,TGTGCCAGCAGCTTAGCGCTCTGGACTAACTCCTACGAGCAGTACTTC,CASSLALWTNSYEQYF
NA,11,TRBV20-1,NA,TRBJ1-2,TGCAGTGCTACCGGGCCTTATGGCTACACCTTC,CSATGPYGYTF
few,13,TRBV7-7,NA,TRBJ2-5,TGTGCTAGCAGCCGGACGGGGCAAGAGACCCAGTACTTC,CASSRTGQETQYF
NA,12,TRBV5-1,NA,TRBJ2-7,TGCGCCAGCAGCTCTAATGCCTACGAGCAGTACTTC,CASSSNAYEQYF
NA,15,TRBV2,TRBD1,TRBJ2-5,TGTGCCAGCCTCCCGAACAGGGGGCCCCAAGAGACCCAGTACTTC,CASLPNRGPQETQYF
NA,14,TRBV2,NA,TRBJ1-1,TGTGCCAGCAGTGATAAGGTCATGAACACTGAAGCTTTCTTT,CASSDKVMNTEAFF
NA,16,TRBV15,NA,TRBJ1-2,TGTGCCACCAGCAGAGACCGCGGACTGACTAACTATGGCTACACCTTC,CATSRDRGLTNYGYTF
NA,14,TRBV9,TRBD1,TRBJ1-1,TGTGCCAGCAGCGTATCCGGGACAGGGACTGAAGCTTTCTTT,CASSVSGTGTEAFF
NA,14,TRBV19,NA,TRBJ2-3,TGTGCCAGTAGTAGGCTAGCGAGCACAGATACGCAGTATTTT,CASSRLASTDTQYF
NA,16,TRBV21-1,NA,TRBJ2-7,TGTGCCAGCAGCAACCCTGGAGGGTTCTCCTCCTACGAGCAGTACTTC,CASSNPGGFSSYEQYF
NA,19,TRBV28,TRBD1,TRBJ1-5,TGTGCCAGCAGTCCAGGGAGACAAACAGGGGGTCATAGCAATCAGCCCCAGCATTTT,CASSPGRQTGGHSNQPQHF
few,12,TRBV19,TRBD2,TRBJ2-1,TGTGCCAGCCGGGGGGACTACAATGAGCAGTTCTTC,CASRGDYNEQFF
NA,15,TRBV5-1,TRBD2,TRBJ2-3,TGCGCCAGCAGGGTCAGCGGGGGAGGCACAGATACGCAGTATTTT,CASRVSGGGTDTQYF
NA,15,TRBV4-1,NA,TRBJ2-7,TGCGCCAGCAGCCAAGATGCCATCATCTCCTACGAGCAGTACTTC,CASSQDAIISYEQYF
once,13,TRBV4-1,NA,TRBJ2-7,TGCGCCAGCAGCCAAGTGCTTCCATACGAGCAGTACTTC,CASSQVLPYEQYF
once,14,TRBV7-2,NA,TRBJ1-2,TGTGCCAGCAGCCATCGCGACAGGAACTATGGCTACACCTTC,CASSHRDRNYGYTF
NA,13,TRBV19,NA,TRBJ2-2,TGTGCCAGTAAACAGGGTTACACCGGGGAGCTGTTTTTT,CASKQGYTGELFF
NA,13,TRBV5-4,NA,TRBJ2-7,TGTGCCAGCAGCAGGGATCCCTCCTACGAGCAGTACTTC,CASSRDPSYEQYF
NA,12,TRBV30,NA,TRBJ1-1,TGTGCCTGGAGCAGGCAGGGTTCTGAAGCTTTCTTT,CAWSRQGSEAFF
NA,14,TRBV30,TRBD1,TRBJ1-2,TGTGCCTGGTCGTCGGGACAGGGGTACTATGGCTACACCTTC,CAWSSGQGYYGYTF
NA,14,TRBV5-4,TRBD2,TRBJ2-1,TGTGCCAGCAGCCGGACTAGCTCCTACAATGAGCAGTTCTTC,CASSRTSSYNEQFF
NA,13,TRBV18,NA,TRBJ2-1,TGTGCCAGCTCACGGTCCGGGTTAGATGAGCAGTTCTTC,CASSRSGLDEQFF
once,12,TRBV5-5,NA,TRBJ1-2,TGTGCCAGCAGCTTGTCCAAGGGGGGTTACACCTTC,CASSLSKGGYTF
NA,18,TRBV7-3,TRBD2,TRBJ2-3,TGTGCCAGCAGCTTACGTAGCGGGGGGGCCGGAATCGTAGATACGCAGTATTTT,CASSLRSGGAGIVDTQYF
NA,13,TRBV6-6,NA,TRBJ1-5,TGTGCCAGCAGTGTCTCCCCCAATCAGCCCCAGCATTTT,CASSVSPNQPQHF
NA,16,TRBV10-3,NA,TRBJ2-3,TGTGCCATCAGTGATTTGTCTCCTCGGAGGACAGATACGCAGTATTTT,CAISDLSPRRTDTQYF
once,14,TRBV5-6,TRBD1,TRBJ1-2,TGTGCCAGCAGCTTACTTAGGGGGCTCGATGGCTACACCTTC,CASSLLRGLDGYTF
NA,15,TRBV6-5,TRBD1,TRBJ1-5,TGTGCCAGCAGCCGGACAGGGAGAAGCAATCAGCCCCAGCATTTT,CASSRTGRSNQPQHF
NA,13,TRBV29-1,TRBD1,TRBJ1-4,TGCAGCGCTAATACAGGGGGCGGTGAAAAACTGTTTTTT,CSANTGGGEKLFF
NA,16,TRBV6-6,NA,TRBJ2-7,TGTGCCAGCAGTTACTCGTATAGCCGGAGCTCCTACGAGCAGTACTTC,CASSYSYSRSSYEQYF
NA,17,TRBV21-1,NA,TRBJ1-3,TGTGCCAGCAGCAAAGTGCCAGAGAGCCTCTCTGGAAACACCATATATTTT,CASSKVPESLSGNTIYF
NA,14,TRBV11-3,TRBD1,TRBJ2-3,TGTGCCAGCAGTCCCGGACAGGGGGGAGATACGCAGTATTTT,CASSPGQGGDTQYF
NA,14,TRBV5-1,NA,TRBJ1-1,TGCGCCAGCAGCTTGGCTACAGCGAACACTGAAGCTTTCTTT,CASSLATANTEAFF
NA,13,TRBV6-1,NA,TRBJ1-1,TGTGCCAGCTTCAGCGGGTACGGGGGTGAAGCTTTCTTT,CASFSGYGGEAFF